What follows is one TCR beta chain and its context. Deep was the level at which the assay was run. On sorted subsets, replicate PCRs used approximately 190 ng DNA, or tens of thousands of T cell genomes. Clones were sequenced by immunoSEQ multiplex PCR, and TCRdb holds only the in-frame ones, with some missing. Found here are 2 million to 2.5 million clones, around 95% of them singletons; the top ten hold around 0.13%. The CDR3 consists of 14 residues. Trimming left V 3 bases short and J 6 bases short, with 12 bases between. CDR1 and CDR2 from the germline V gene are SGHRS and YFSETQ. The data are from a study of shared clonotypes between healthy human individuals. Across the study: CD4 naive cells filled three plates per donor, CD4 memory three, CD8 naive two and CD8 memory one.

Each of the donors was a healthy adult who was HIV-negative and had not had a recent acute infection or vaccination. The sequencing input was naive CD4+ T cells sorted from blood. Subset noted: CD45RA+ positively selected. This clonotype originated in a man between 18 and 29 years old in good health. The rearrangement uses TRBV5-1 and TRBJ2-2; TRBD1 might be the D (6 bases). The CDR3, as DNA: TGCGCCAGCAGCTCGACAGGTATCGCCGGGGAGCTGTTTTTT. Encoded protein: CASSSTGIAGELFF.